This T cell receptor (beta chain) was identified in a study of patients and donors after allogeneic stem cell transplantation (TCRdb year 2020). V is pruned by 2 bases and J by 8 bases, leaving 10 bases of the junction without a gene match. Counted from cysteine to phenylalanine, this CDR3 has 14 amino acids. The kept DNA is CDR3 alone, 42 bases in frame from the first base. Via the germline V gene (reference sequence), CDR1 is GTSNPN and CDR2 SVGIG. As for this clonotype: What this receptor recognizes is not known. One base away there is no much larger clone; base qualities are not given.

Receptor libraries were prepared by RT-PCR. Sequencing took place on a NextSeq 550. The raw public data were reprocessed by TCRdb itself: fastp quality trimming at Q25, MiXCR clonotype calling, in-frame beta chains only. Each CDR3 protein appears once, grouped with its most common genes and DNA. Counted in this sample were about 960,000 distinct CDR3 sequences; more than 15% of them appeared once. The ten largest account for 5.5% to 6.5% of the sample. The source is a human donor who was either an allogeneic HSCT recipient or a stem cell or donor lymphocyte infusion donor (not recorded which). It is not recorded whose cells these are; they may come from a transplant donor. Sequencing was performed on blood, either unsorted or a sorted T cell fraction (not recorded which). The rearrangement combines TRBV30 with TRBJ1-2, with 8 bases aligning to TRBD1. CDR3 sequence: CAWSIMDRAGGYTF. The DNA reads TGTGCCTGGAGTATCATGGACAGGGCTGGGGGCTACACCTTC. The full variable domain, with segments outside the CDR3 supplied by the reference TRBV30 and TRBJ1-2 proteins, appears as SQTIHQWPATLVQPVGSPLSLECTVEGTSNPNLYWYRQAAGRGLQLLFYSVGIGQISSEVPQNLSASRPQDRQFILSSKKLLLSDSGFYLCAWSIMDRAGGYTFGSGTRLTVV.